This TCR beta chain emerged from a study of T-cell reconstitution after alpha-beta-depleted transplantation in children. The table lists this clonotype with a few counts. CDR3 length: 15 amino acids. Germline V lookup: CDR1 SGHVS, CDR2 FQNEAQ. Losses at the gene ends were 2 bases for V and 2 bases for J; bases not matched to a gene: 5. For TCRbeta, the library was prepared with unique molecular identifiers. TCRdb reprocessed the PCR reads via MiXCR and lists one record per CDR3 protein. The sample has hundreds of thousands of distinct CDR3 sequences, around 17% seen once. Source: PBMCs from the stem cell graft donor, taken from the stem cell graft. The V call is TRBV7-8, the J call TRBJ2-7; 8 positions agree with TRBD2. This sequence was found in a human donor who donated a stem cell graft to a child with acute lymphoblastic leukemia. The CDR3 region has the DNA TGTGCCAGCAGCTTAAAAGCGGGAGAGGCCTACGAGCAGTACTTC. As protein: CASSLKAGEAYEQYF.